This T cell receptor beta chain was documented in a study of blood T cell repertoires in COVID-19. Study-level background: Italy, Spain and the United States were the sources of the convalescent and acute COVID-19 samples. PBMCs, B-cell-depleted T cells, or T cells were the source of the cDNA or gDNA that made up the material.

Germline CDR1 LNHDA, CDR2 SQIVND (reference sequence). With 5 bases removed from V and 4 bases from J, the gap between germline ends came to 11 bases. The length of the CDR3 is 13 residues. In the original processing: Counts of nucleated cells, estimated from reference gene primer amplification, were obtained. The table came from immunoSEQ multiplex PCR; TCRdb's copy has only in-frame clones and leaves some out. For V, J and clone size, that table is used; D and trimming come from the DNA. Of 240,000 or so clones in the sample, around 90% were seen once. V usage is TRBV19 and J usage is TRBJ1-1; D remains unclear. The TCR originated in a woman younger than 45 with acute or convalescent COVID-19. Sequencing was performed on peripheral blood. CDR3 bases: TGTGCCAGTAGTGACTCTATTGGCACTGAAGCTTTCTTT. It specifies CASSDSIGTEAFF. The full variable domain, with the rest looked up from reference TRBV19 and TRBJ1-1, is DGGITQSPKYLFRKEGQNVTLSCEQNLNHDAMYWYRQDPGQGLRLIYYSQIVNDFQKGDIAEGYSVSREKKESFPLTVTSAQKNPTAFYLCASSDSIGTEAFFGQGTRLTVV.